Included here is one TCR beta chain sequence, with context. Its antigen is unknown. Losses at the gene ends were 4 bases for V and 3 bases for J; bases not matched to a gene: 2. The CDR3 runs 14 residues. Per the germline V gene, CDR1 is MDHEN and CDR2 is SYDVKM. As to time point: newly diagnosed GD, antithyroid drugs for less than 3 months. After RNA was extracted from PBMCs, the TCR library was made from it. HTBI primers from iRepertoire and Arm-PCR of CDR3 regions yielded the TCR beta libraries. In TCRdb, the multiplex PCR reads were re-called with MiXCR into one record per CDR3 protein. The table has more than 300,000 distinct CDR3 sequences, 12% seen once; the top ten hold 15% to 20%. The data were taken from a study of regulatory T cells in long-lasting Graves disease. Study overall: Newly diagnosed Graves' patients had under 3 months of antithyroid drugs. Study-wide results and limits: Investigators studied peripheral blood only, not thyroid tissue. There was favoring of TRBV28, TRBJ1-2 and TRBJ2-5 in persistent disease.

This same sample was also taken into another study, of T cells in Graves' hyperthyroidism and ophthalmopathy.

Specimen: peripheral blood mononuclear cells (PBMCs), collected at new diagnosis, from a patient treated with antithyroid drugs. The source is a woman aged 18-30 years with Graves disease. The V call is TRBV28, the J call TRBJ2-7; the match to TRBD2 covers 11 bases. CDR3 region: CASSSGLAGYEQYF. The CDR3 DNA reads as TGTGCCAGCAGTTCCGGACTAGCGGGCTACGAGCAGTACTTC.